The 15 T cell receptor beta chains below come from one sample, sequenced in a study of cytomegalovirus exposure and HLA in healthy donors (dated by TCRdb to about 2017). Libraries came from the immunoSEQ multiplex PCR assay. A mixture of 60 forward primers for TCR Vbeta segments and 13 reverse primers for TCR Jbeta segments was used in the multiplex PCR. Drawn from immuneACCESS, this table holds only the in-frame rearrangements with V and J called that TCRdb kept. Clones are partly lost; checked studies trace under half to an unresolved V gene and leave the rest unexplained. The sample table lists under 150,000 clones, about three quarters of them with a count of one. Roughly 1.9% of the sample comes from the top ten. What was sequenced was PBMCs. The receptors were gathered from a woman between 40 and 55 years old in good health and CMV-seronegative.

The chain has TRBV7-3 and TRBJ2-5, with 7 positions matching TRBD2. This CDR3 has 16 amino acids. Germline V CDR1 and CDR2: SGHTA, FQGTGA. Germline trimming cut 5 bases from V and 5 bases from J; bases unmatched to any gene: 14. The CDR3 spells CASSVQISAGNETQYF. The DNA of the CDR3 is TGTGCCAGCAGCGTACAAATCTCAGCGGGGAACGAGACCCAGTACTTC.

This clone was seen more than once but under ten times. The chain is built from TRBV13 and TRBJ2-2; D may be TRBD2 (6 bases). The length of the CDR3 is 15 residues. Trimming shortened V by 8 bases and J by 3 bases, and 16 bases separated the two germline ends. CDR1 and CDR2 from the germline V gene are PRHDT and FYEKMQ (reference sequence). The CDR3 loop is CASPPPRGHTGELFF. The DNA for the CDR3 is TGTGCCAGCCCCCCCCCGCGGGGCCACACCGGGGAGCTGTTTTTT. Using reference TRBV13 and TRBJ2-2 for the parts outside the CDR3, the full variable domain is AAGVIQSPRHLIKEKRETATLKCYPIPRHDTVYWYQQGPGQDPQFLISFYEKMQSDKGSIPDRFSAQQFSDYHSELNMSSLELGDSALYFCASPPPRGHTGELFFGEGSRLTVL.

The chain employs TRBV7-9 and TRBJ1-4; the match to TRBD1 covers 7 bases. After removal of 5 bases from V and 8 bases from J, the junction contained 11 bases not matched to a gene. This CDR3 has 15 amino acids. The germline CDR1 and CDR2 sequences are SEHNR and FQNEAQ (reference sequence). CDR3 sequence: CASSEAPQGVEKLFF. The DNA of the CDR3 is TGTGCCAGCAGCGAGGCTCCCCAGGGGGTCGAAAAACTGTTTTTT.

The CDR3: CASSLAGSGIGEQYF. Written as DNA, the CDR3 is TGCGCCAGCAGCTTGGCAGGTAGCGGGATTGGTGAGCAGTACTTC. The V and J genes are TRBV5-1 and TRBJ2-7; TRBD2 agrees at 8 bases. With V trimmed by 0 bases and J by 7 bases, 9 bases remained unmatched. CDR3 length equals 15 residues. Germline V gene data show CDR1 as SGHRS and CDR2 as YFSETQ.

The rearrangement links TRBV2 to TRBJ2-7; weak D call: TRBD1 (5 bases). The CDR3 totals 15 residues. The V and J ends lost 1 base and 3 bases respectively, with 13 bases between them. CDR1 and CDR2 from the germline V gene are SNHLY and FYNNEI. The CDR3 protein is CASSEVQGPNYEQYF. CDR3 nucleotides: TGTGCCAGCAGTGAAGTCCAGGGCCCCAACTACGAGCAGTACTTC.

The V and J genes are TRBV10-3 and TRBJ2-1; the match to TRBD2 covers 13 bases. The CDR3 covers 15 residues. V lost 6 bases to trimming and J lost 6 bases; unmatched junction nucleotides: 5. Germline-derived CDR1 and CDR2 are ENHRY and SYGVKD. The DNA of the CDR3 is TGTGCCATCAGAGGGGGACTAGCGGGGCTCAATGAGCAGTTCTTC. Translating it yields CAIRGGLAGLNEQFF.

This sequence joins TRBV6-5 and TRBJ2-7, with D perhaps matching TRBD1 (5 bases). The germline CDR1 and CDR2 sequences are MNHEY and SVGAGI. V lost 2 bases, J lost 3 bases, and 8 bases lay in between. This CDR3 spans 13 amino acids. The CDR3: CASSYQGYYEQYF. In nucleotides, the CDR3 is TGTGCCAGCAGTTACCAGGGCTACTACGAGCAGTACTTC.

This sequence joins TRBV9 and TRBJ2-7, with 10 bases that match TRBD1. Losses at the gene ends were 5 bases for V and 7 bases for J; bases not matched to a gene: 12. The germline CDR1 and CDR2 sequences are SGDLS and YYNGEE. The CDR3 consists of 15 residues. CDR3 amino acids: CASSSDGQGVLEQYF. The CDR3 DNA reads TGTGCCAGCAGTTCAGACGGACAGGGGGTATTGGAGCAGTACTTC.

The genes are TRBV5-5 and TRBJ2-7, with D possibly TRBD1 on 5 matching bases. Germline loops: CDR1 SGHKS, CDR2 YYEKEE (reference sequence). The CDR3 totals 14 residues. V gave up 0 bases and J gave up 3 bases, with 10 bases separating them. The CDR3 reads CASSLGQGYYEQYF. Written as DNA, the CDR3 is TGTGCCAGCAGCTTGGGGCAGGGATACTACGAGCAGTACTTC. The whole variable domain, filled in from reference TRBV5-5 and TRBJ2-7, reads DAGVTQSPTHLIKTRGQQVTLRCSPISGHKSVSWYQQVLGQGPQFIFQYYEKEERGRGNFPDRFSARQFPNYSSELNVNALLLGDSALYLCASSLGQGYYEQYFGPGTRLTVT.

The CDR3 sequence: CASSVDPSGGADEQFF. The CDR3 DNA is TGTGCCAGCAGCGTAGATCCTAGCGGGGGGGCCGATGAGCAGTTCTTC. The chain combines TRBV9 with TRBJ2-1; TRBD2 agrees at 12 bases. This CDR3 region has 16 residues. The V segment lost 0 bases and the J segment 8 bases; nucleotides outside the gene matches: 6. Per the germline V gene, CDR1 is SGDLS and CDR2 is YYNGEE. Supplemented by reference TRBV9 and TRBJ2-1, the full variable domain reads DSGVTQTPKHLITATGQRVTLRCSPRSGDLSVYWYQQSLDQGLQFLIQYYNGEERAKGNILERFSAQQFPDLHSELNLSSLELGDSALYFCASSVDPSGGADEQFFGPGTRLTVL.

This chain joins TRBV28 and TRBJ1-2, with a weak D call TRBD1 (5 bases). Per the germline V gene, CDR1 is MDHEN and CDR2 is SYDVKM. This CDR3 comprises 14 residues. V dropped 10 bases and J dropped 7 bases, with 22 bases sitting between them. CDR3 DNA sequence: TGTGCCACCACCAGAACACAGGTTATGGGTGGCTACACCTTC. It translates to CATTRTQVMGGYTF.

CDR3 sequence (DNA): TGCGCCAGCAGCTTCCTGGACAGGGGGGACTCTGCAGATACGCAGTATTTT. Translation: CASSFLDRGDSADTQYF. This chain links TRBV4-1 with TRBJ2-3; 10 nucleotides align to TRBD1. The germline gives CDR1 MGHRA, CDR2 YSYEKL. This CDR3 is built from 17 residues. V dropped 5 bases and J dropped 4; count of bases not matched to a gene: 12.

The chain couples TRBV6-5 to TRBJ1-5; possible D gene TRBD1, 6 bases. CDR1 MNHEY and CDR2 SVGAGI come from the germline V gene. The CDR3 is made up of 12 amino acids. CDR3 DNA sequence: TGTGCTAGCCAGGAACAGGGACAGCCCCAGCATTTT. Translation gives CASQEQGQPQHF.

The V call is TRBV9, the J call TRBJ1-2; tentatively, D is TRBD1 (6 bases). The germline gives CDR1 SGDLS, CDR2 YYNGEE. The CDR3 has 19 residues. The V end was cut by 9 bases, the J end by 7 bases, with 37 bases between. In DNA, the CDR3 is TGTGCCATGCCAGCAGCGGGACGCGGGACGGGGGCGCGAAGGATTGGCTACACCTTC. It yields the protein CAMPAAGRGTGARRIGYTF.

The chain links TRBV19 to TRBJ2-1; 7 bases are shared with TRBD2. The CDR3 spans 15 residues. J lost 12 bases, V lost 5 bases, and 16 bases had no gene match. Germline CDR1 is LNHDA and CDR2 is SQIVND (reference sequence). CDR3 nucleotides: TGTGCCAGTAGTCCAGCATGGACTAGTGGGGATACGCAGTTCTTC. Translated, it gives CASSPAWTSGDTQFF.